This TCR beta chain was identified in a study of blood T cell repertoires in COVID-19. The V segment lost 2 bases and the J segment 3 bases; nucleotides outside the gene matches: 8. Germline CDR1 is SGHRS and CDR2 is YFSETQ. This CDR3 spans 15 amino acids. This clone was counted many times. The same CDR3 arises from other DNA sequences in this sample as well. Sequencing used immunoSEQ multiplex PCR; TCRdb keeps in-frame clones, though not all of them. The sample comprises 140,000 to 150,000 clones, roughly 90% of which are singletons, and 2.5% to 3% rests with the top ten. The TCR comes from a human donor with COVID-19, enrolled during active disease. The donor label of this sample is uncertain. The V call is TRBV5-1, the J call TRBJ2-7, with TRBD1 matching 7 bases. The sample consisted of peripheral blood. The CDR3 bases are TGCGCCAGCAGCTTACGGGCCGGGACAGACTACGAGCAGTACTTC. This sequence encodes CASSLRAGTDYEQYF.